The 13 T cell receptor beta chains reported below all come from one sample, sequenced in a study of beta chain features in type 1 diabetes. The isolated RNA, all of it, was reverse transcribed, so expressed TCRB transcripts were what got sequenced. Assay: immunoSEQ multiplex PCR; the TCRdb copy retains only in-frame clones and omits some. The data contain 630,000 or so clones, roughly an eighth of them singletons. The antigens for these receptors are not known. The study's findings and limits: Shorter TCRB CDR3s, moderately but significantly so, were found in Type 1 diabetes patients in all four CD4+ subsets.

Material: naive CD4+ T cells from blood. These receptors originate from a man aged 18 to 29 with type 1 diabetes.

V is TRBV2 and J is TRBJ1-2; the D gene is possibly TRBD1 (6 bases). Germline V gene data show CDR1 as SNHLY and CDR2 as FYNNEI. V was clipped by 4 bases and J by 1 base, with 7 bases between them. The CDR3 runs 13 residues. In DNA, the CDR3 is TGTGCCAGCAGTGGACAGGATAACTATGGCTACACCTTC. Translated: CASSGQDNYGYTF.

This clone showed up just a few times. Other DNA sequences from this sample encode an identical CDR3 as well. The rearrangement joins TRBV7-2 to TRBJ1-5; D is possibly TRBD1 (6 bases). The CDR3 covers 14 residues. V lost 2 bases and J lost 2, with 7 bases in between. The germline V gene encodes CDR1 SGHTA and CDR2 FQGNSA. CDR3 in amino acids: CASSLRGGNQPQHF. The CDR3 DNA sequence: TGTGCCAGCAGCTTAAGGGGGGGCAATCAGCCCCAGCATTTT.

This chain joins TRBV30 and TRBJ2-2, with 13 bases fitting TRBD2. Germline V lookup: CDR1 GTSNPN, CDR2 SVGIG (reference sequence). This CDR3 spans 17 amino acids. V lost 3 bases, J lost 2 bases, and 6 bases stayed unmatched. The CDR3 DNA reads TGTGCCTGGAGCGGACTAGCGGGAGTGATCAACACCGGGGAGCTGTTTTTT. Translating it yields CAWSGLAGVINTGELFF.

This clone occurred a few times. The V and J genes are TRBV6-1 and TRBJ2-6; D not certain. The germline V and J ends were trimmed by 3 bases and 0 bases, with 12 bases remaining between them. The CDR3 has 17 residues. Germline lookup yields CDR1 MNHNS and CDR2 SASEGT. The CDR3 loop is CASSDFLTNSGANVLTF. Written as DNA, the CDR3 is TGTGCCAGCAGTGATTTCCTGACCAACTCTGGGGCCAACGTCCTGACTTTC.

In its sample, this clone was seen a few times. The CDR3 here is CASSLGREKQYF. The CDR3 DNA is TGTGCCAGCAGTTTAGGGCGGGAGAAGCAGTACTTC. The chain has TRBV28 and TRBJ2-7; 7 bases map to TRBD2. Trimming cost V 2 bases and J 8 bases; bases outside gene matches: 3. This CDR3 contains 12 residues. CDR1 is MDHEN and CDR2 is SYDVKM in the germline V gene.

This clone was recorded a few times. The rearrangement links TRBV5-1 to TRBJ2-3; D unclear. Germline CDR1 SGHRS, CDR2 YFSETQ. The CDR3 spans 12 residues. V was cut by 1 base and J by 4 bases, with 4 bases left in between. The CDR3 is CASSLSSDTQYF. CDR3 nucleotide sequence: TGCGCCAGCAGCTTGTCATCAGATACGCAGTATTTT.

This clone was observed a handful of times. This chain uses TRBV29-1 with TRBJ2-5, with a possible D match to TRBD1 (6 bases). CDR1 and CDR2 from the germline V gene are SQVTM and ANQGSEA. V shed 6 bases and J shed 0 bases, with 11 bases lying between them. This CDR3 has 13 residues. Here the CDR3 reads CSVYRDNQETQYF. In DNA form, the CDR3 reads TGCAGCGTGTATAGGGACAACCAAGAGACCCAGTACTTC.

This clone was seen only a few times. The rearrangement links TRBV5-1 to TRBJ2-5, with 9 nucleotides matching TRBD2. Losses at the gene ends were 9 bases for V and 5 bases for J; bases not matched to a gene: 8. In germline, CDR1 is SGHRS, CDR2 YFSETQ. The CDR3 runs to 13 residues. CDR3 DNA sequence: TGCGCCACCCAAAGCGGGGGGATGGAGACCCAGTACTTC. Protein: CATQSGGMETQYF.

The CDR3 region is CSGGFLTGNTEAFF. The CDR3 DNA reads as TGCAGCGGGGGTTTTTTAACGGGGAACACTGAAGCTTTCTTT. The rearrangement links TRBV29-1 to TRBJ1-1; D not resolved. Per germline, CDR1 SQVTM and CDR2 ANQGSEA. The CDR3 extends over 14 amino acids. The germline V and J ends were trimmed by 7 bases and 1 base, with 16 bases remaining between them.

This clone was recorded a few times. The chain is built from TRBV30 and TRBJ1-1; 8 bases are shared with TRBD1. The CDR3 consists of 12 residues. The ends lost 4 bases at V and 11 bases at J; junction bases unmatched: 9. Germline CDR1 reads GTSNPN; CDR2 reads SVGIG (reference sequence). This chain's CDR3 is CAWTLGQGGAFF. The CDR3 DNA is TGTGCCTGGACTCTCGGACAGGGTGGGGCTTTCTTT.

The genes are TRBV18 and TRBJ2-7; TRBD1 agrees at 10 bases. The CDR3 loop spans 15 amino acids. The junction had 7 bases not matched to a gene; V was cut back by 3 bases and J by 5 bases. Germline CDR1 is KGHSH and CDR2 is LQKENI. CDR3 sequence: CASSPAGTGVDEQYF. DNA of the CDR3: TGTGCCAGCTCACCGGCCGGGACAGGGGTCGACGAGCAGTACTTC.

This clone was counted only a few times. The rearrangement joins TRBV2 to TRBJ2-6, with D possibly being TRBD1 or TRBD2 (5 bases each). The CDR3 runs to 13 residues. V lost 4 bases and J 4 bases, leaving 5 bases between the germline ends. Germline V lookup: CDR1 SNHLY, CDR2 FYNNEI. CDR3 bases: TGTGCCAGCAGTGGGGACGGGGCCAACGTCCTGACTTTC. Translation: CASSGDGANVLTF. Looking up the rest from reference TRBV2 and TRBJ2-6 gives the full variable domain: EPEVTQTPSHQVTQMGQEVILRCVPISNHLYFYWYRQILGQKVEFLVSFYNNEISEKSEIFDDQFSVERPDGSNFTLKIRSTKLEDSAMYFCASSGDGANVLTFGAGSRLTVL.

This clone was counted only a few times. CDR3: CASSEGTGISYEQYF. The CDR3 coding sequence is TGCGCCAGCAGCGAAGGTACAGGAATCTCCTACGAGCAGTACTTC. V is TRBV5-1 and J is TRBJ2-7; D perhaps matches TRBD1 (5 bases). Germline values: CDR1 SGHRS, CDR2 YFSETQ. The CDR3 has 15 residues. V dropped 4 bases and J dropped 0 bases, with 14 bases sitting between them.